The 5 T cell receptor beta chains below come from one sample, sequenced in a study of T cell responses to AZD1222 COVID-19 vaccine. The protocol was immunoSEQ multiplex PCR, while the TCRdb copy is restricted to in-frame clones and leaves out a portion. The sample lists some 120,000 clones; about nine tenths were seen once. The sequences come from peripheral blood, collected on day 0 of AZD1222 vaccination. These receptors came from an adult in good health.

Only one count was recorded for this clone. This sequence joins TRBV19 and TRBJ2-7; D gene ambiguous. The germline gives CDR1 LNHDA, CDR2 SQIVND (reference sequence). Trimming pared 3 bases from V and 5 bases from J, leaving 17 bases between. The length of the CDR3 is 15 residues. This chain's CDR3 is CASSIRFYANHEQYF. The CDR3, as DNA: TGTGCCAGTAGTATCCGTTTTTATGCGAACCACGAGCAGTACTTC.

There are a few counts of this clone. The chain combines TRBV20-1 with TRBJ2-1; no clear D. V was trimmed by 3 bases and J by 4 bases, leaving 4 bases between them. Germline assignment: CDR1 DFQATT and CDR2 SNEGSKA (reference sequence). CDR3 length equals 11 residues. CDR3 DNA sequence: TGCAGTGCTAGGGTTTACAATGAGCAGTTCTTC. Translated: CSARVYNEQFF.

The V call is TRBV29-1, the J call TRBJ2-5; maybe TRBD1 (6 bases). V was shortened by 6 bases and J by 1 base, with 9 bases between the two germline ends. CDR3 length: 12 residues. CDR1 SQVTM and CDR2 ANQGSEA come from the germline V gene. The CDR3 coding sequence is TGCAGCGTCGCGACAGGCCAAGAGACCCAGTACTTC. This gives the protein CSVATGQETQYF.

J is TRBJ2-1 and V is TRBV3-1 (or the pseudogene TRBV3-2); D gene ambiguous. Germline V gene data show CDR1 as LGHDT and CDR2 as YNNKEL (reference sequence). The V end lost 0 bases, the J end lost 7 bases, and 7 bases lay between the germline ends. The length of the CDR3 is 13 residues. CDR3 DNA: TGTGCCAGCAGCCAAGATATGAGAAATGAGCAGTTCTTC. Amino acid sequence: CASSQDMRNEQFF.

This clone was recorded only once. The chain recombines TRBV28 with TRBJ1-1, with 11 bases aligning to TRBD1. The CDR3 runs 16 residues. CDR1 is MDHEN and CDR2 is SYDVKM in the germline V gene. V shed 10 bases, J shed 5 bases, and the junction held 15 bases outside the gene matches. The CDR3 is CAIRGGTGGRRTEAFF. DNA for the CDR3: TGTGCCATCCGGGGGGGGACAGGGGGTAGGAGGACTGAAGCTTTCTTT.